This note documents a single T cell receptor (beta chain) sequence. The antigen is undetermined. The data derive from a study of CD8 T cells in ankylosing spondylitis. Findings of the study overall: Seemingly distinctive of ankylosing spondylitis blood was a TCR beta motif formed by eight highly homologous variants. According to the report, clones linked to the disease were significantly enriched in matched synovial fluid samples taken from ankylosing spondylitis patients. CD8+ cells made up the disease-linked clones, which were relatively rare in peripheral blood.

A quantitative 5'-RACE method, one with molecular barcodes, was used to make TCR beta libraries. MiXCR, run by TCRdb on the 5' RACE reads, gives a single entry per CDR3 protein. The sample records a few hundred thousand distinct CDR3 sequences, approximately 11% being singletons. This CDR3 is 15 amino acids long. Trimming took 5 bases from V and 1 from J, leaving 14 bases between them. CDR1 is LNHDA, CDR2 SQIVND, per germline (reference sequence). V is TRBV19 and J is TRBJ2-5; D call uncertain. Sequencing input: blood, either unsorted or a sorted T cell fraction (not recorded which). This sequence originates from a male donor with ankylosing spondylitis or in good health (not recorded which). The chain's CDR3 is CASSQGPQAQETQYF. The CDR3 bases are TGTGCCAGTAGTCAAGGCCCCCAGGCCCAAGAGACCCAGTACTTC.